These 26 T cell receptor beta chains originate from one sample sequenced in a study of PD-1 blockade in mismatch repair-deficient tumors. The assay was immunoSEQ multiplex PCR, and TCRdb's table has in-frame clones only and misses some. Here the sample spans some 48,000 clones, roughly 80% being singletons. The specimen comprised peripheral blood, sampled roughly 20 weeks after starting pembrolizumab. The receptor set was obtained from an adult with mismatch repair-deficient cancer.

The V gene is TRBV11-3, the J gene TRBJ1-2; 10 bases are a match to TRBD1. The ends lost 2 bases at V and 3 bases at J; junction bases unmatched: 6. CDR1 and CDR2 (germline): SGHNT, YENEEA. CDR3 length: 16 amino acids. DNA for the CDR3: TGTGCCAGCAGCTTAAGCGGACAGGGGGGATACTATGGCTACACCTTC. Its protein product is CASSLSGQGGYYGYTF. The full variable domain, with the rest looked up from reference TRBV11-3 and TRBJ1-2, is EAGVVQSPRYKIIEKKQPVAFWCNPISGHNTLYWYLQNLGQGPELLIRYENEEAVDDSQLPKDRFSAERLKGVDSTLKIQPAELGDSAVYLCASSLSGQGGYYGYTFGSGTRLTVV.

The chain is built from TRBV28 and TRBJ1-2; D may be TRBD1 (5 bases). Germline loops: CDR1 MDHEN, CDR2 SYDVKM. Trimming removed 5 bases from V and 7 bases from J, with 14 bases in between. CDR3 length equals 13 residues. DNA of the CDR3: TGTGCCAGCAGTGGACATCATGTGGGTGGCTACACCTTC. This translates into CASSGHHVGGYTF.

This chain uses TRBV19 with TRBJ2-7; 7 nucleotides align to TRBD1. Germline CDR1 and CDR2: LNHDA and SQIVND (reference sequence). The V and J ends lost 0 bases and 2 bases, in that order; junction bases with no gene match: 10. This CDR3 comprises 17 residues. The CDR3 bases are TGTGCCAGTAGTATAGATTTTAAGGGACAGAGAACCTACGAGCAGTACTTC. Encoded protein: CASSIDFKGQRTYEQYF. Drawing the rest from reference TRBV19 and TRBJ2-7, the complete variable domain is DGGITQSPKYLFRKEGQNVTLSCEQNLNHDAMYWYRQDPGQGLRLIYYSQIVNDFQKGDIAEGYSVSREKKESFPLTVTSAQKNPTAFYLCASSIDFKGQRTYEQYFGPGTRLTVT.

The V and J genes are TRBV9 and TRBJ1-1; possible D gene TRBD1, 5 bases. V was trimmed by 0 bases and J by 1 base, leaving 13 bases between them. This CDR3 spans 16 amino acids. From germline, CDR1 is SGDLS and CDR2 YYNGEE. For the CDR3, the DNA is TGTGCCAGCAGCGTAGCCCCCGCAGGGAGGAACACTGAAGCTTTCTTT. This sequence encodes CASSVAPAGRNTEAFF. Together with reference TRBV9 and TRBJ1-1, the CDR3 gives the full variable domain: DSGVTQTPKHLITATGQRVTLRCSPRSGDLSVYWYQQSLDQGLQFLIQYYNGEERAKGNILERFSAQQFPDLHSELNLSSLELGDSALYFCASSVAPAGRNTEAFFGQGTRLTVV.

The V and J genes are TRBV7-9 and TRBJ2-5; 9 bases fit TRBD1. With 4 bases clipped from V and 5 bases from J, the junction kept 8 bases outside the gene matches. The CDR3 consists of 15 residues. Germline CDR1 and CDR2: SEHNR and FQNEAQ (reference sequence). CDR3 protein: CASSSGQGRWETQYF. In nucleotides, the CDR3 is TGTGCCAGCAGCTCCGGACAGGGGAGGTGGGAGACCCAGTACTTC.

The chain couples TRBV6-6 to TRBJ2-7; D gene unclear. There are 13 residues in the CDR3. Trimming took off 4 bases at V and 0 bases at J, with 7 bases between the two ends. CDR1 and CDR2 from the germline V gene are MNHNY and SVGAGI (reference sequence). The CDR3 protein is CASSSLSSYEQYF. Here the CDR3 DNA reads TGTGCCAGCAGTTCCCTAAGCTCCTACGAGCAGTACTTC.

CDR3 DNA sequence: TGTGCCAGCAGCTTTTCCGGGCCTTCCAGCGAGCAGTACTTC. Protein product: CASSFSGPSSEQYF. The chain has TRBV7-9 and TRBJ2-7, with D unresolved. V was shortened by 3 bases and J by 6 bases, with 15 bases between the two germline ends. The CDR3 runs to 14 residues. Looked up from germline, CDR1 is SEHNR and CDR2 is FQNEAQ (reference sequence).

The CDR3 reads CAWASGTGSREQYF. Written as DNA, the CDR3 is TGTGCCTGGGCCTCCGGGACAGGGTCGCGCGAGCAGTACTTC. The chain recombines TRBV30 with TRBJ2-7; 9 bases match TRBD1. This CDR3 spans 14 amino acids. CDR1 and CDR2 from the germline V gene are GTSNPN and SVGIG (reference sequence). Unmatched junction bases numbered 11, after V lost 5 bases and J lost 6 bases.

The V and J genes are TRBV11-2 and TRBJ2-1, with 7 bases identical to TRBD1. The CDR3 extends over 15 amino acids. V dropped 4 bases and J dropped 3; count of bases not matched to a gene: 6. The V gene's germline CDR1 is SGHAT and CDR2 FQNNGV. CDR3 nucleotide sequence: TGTGCCAGCAGCTCCGGGACAGTGGTCTACAATGAGCAGTTCTTC. Its protein is CASSSGTVVYNEQFF.

This rearrangement joins TRBV7-2 to TRBJ1-5; D is undetermined. Germline assignment: CDR1 SGHTA and CDR2 FQGNSA. CDR3 length: 13 residues. Deletions cut 2 bases from V and 6 bases from J, with 8 bases between. The CDR3 here is CASSLRTGQPQHF. CDR3 coding DNA: TGTGCCAGCAGCTTACGGACGGGTCAGCCCCAGCATTTT.

The J gene is TRBJ2-1, the V gene TRBV7-2; 8 bases are a match to TRBD1. Looked up from germline, CDR1 is SGHTA and CDR2 is FQGNSA. V gave up 5 bases and J gave up 8 bases; unmatched junction bases: 11. The CDR3 loop spans 15 amino acids. The CDR3 nucleotides are TGTGCCAGCAGCGTAAGGTGGACAGGGTTTGATGAGCAGTTCTTC. It codes for CASSVRWTGFDEQFF.

The chain couples TRBV5-1 to TRBJ2-1; TRBD2 matches 11 bases. The junction had 3 bases not matched to a gene; V was cut back by 1 base and J by 3 bases. This CDR3 is 16 amino acids long. Germline CDR1 and CDR2: SGHRS and YFSETQ. CDR3: CASSLSLAGDYNEQFF. In DNA form, the CDR3 reads TGCGCCAGCAGCTTGTCACTAGCGGGAGACTACAATGAGCAGTTCTTC.

CDR3 sequence (DNA): TGTGCCAGCAGGCCGACCGGACAGGGAAGGCATGAGCAGTTCTTC. This codes for CASRPTGQGRHEQFF. J is TRBJ2-1 and V is TRBV5-6; 8 bases agree with TRBD1. This CDR3 is 15 amino acids long. CDR1 and CDR2 (germline): SGHDT, YYEEEE. V shed 5 bases, J shed 8 bases, and the junction held 12 bases outside the gene matches.

This chain connects TRBV19 to TRBJ1-1, with 10 bases lining up with TRBD1. V was pared by 6 bases and J by 3 bases, with 4 bases of the junction left unmatched. The CDR3 loop spans 14 amino acids. Germline CDR1 LNHDA, CDR2 SQIVND (reference sequence). The CDR3 region is CASRPGQGDTEAFF. The CDR3 DNA is TGTGCCAGTAGACCCGGACAGGGGGACACTGAAGCTTTCTTT.

The CDR3 nucleotides read TGCGCCAGCAGCTCCCCTCCTAGCGGGAACCCAGGGAATGAGCAGTTCTTC. Its protein product is CASSSPPSGNPGNEQFF. V and J are TRBV5-1 and TRBJ2-1; the match to TRBD2 covers 9 bases. CDR1 and CDR2 (germline): SGHRS, YFSETQ. CDR3 length equals 17 residues. Trimming cost V 3 bases and J 7 bases; bases outside gene matches: 14.

The V and J genes are TRBV18 and TRBJ2-7, with TRBD2 matching 12 bases. The J segment lost 4 bases and the V segment lost 6 bases, leaving 10 bases of the junction unmatched. The CDR3 extends over 16 amino acids. Germline V CDR1 and CDR2: KGHSH, LQKENI. The DNA for the CDR3 is TGTGCCAGCTCCCCGGATGGACTAGCGGGGATATACGAGCAGTACTTC. This sequence encodes CASSPDGLAGIYEQYF.

The J gene is TRBJ1-5, the V gene TRBV6-1; a weak D match, TRBD1 (5 bases). Germline V gene data show CDR1 as MNHNS and CDR2 as SASEGT. This CDR3 has 16 residues. V was pared by 4 bases and J by 1 base, with 14 bases between. The DNA for the CDR3 is TGTGCCAGCAGTGGAGTCAGGGAGAAGAGCAATCAGCCCCAGCATTTT. It codes for CASSGVREKSNQPQHF.

The V and J genes are TRBV7-2 and TRBJ2-1; D is tentatively TRBD1 or TRBD2 (6 bases each). This CDR3 region has 16 residues. Germline CDR1 and CDR2: SGHTA and FQGNSA. The V gene lost 5 bases and the J gene lost 4 bases, with 18 bases spanning the gap. Written as DNA, the CDR3 is TGTGCCAGCAGCCTTGGACAGCTTGGGGGGTACAATGAGCAGTTCTTC. Translated, it gives CASSLGQLGGYNEQFF.

V and J are TRBV13 and TRBJ1-2; 7 bases fit TRBD1. Germline CDR1 and CDR2: PRHDT and FYEKMQ (reference sequence). The CDR3 length is 16 residues. V trimming: 5 bases; J trimming: 3 bases; junction bases outside the gene matches: 12. The CDR3 is CASSAQDRTHDYGYTF. In nucleotides, the CDR3 is TGTGCCAGCAGCGCGCAGGACAGGACCCACGACTATGGCTACACCTTC.

The rearrangement links TRBV18 to TRBJ1-3, with 7 positions matching TRBD1. CDR1 is KGHSH and CDR2 is LQKENI in the germline V gene. The CDR3 contains 16 residues. V shed 5 bases and J 1 base; nucleotides not matched to a gene: 8. The CDR3 nucleotides are TGTGCCAGCTCAGCACACAGGGGTTGGTCTGGAAACACCATATATTTT. Its protein is CASSAHRGWSGNTIYF.

V usage is TRBV5-1 and J usage is TRBJ1-1, with 8 positions matching TRBD1. The ends lost 2 bases at V and 3 bases at J; junction bases unmatched: 9. Germline loops: CDR1 SGHRS, CDR2 YFSETQ. This CDR3 spans 16 amino acids. The CDR3: CASSFSAGGSDTEAFF. The CDR3 DNA sequence: TGCGCCAGCAGCTTTAGCGCAGGGGGCAGTGACACTGAAGCTTTCTTT.

The chain employs TRBV27 and TRBJ1-3; tentatively, D is TRBD1 (5 bases). Per germline, CDR1 MNHEY and CDR2 SMNVEV (reference sequence). V lost 2 bases and J lost 0, with 8 bases in between. The CDR3 has 15 residues. The CDR3 here is CASSLEGTSGNTIYF. CDR3 DNA sequence: TGTGCCAGCAGTTTAGAAGGGACCTCTGGAAACACCATATATTTT.

Only one count was recorded for this clone. V is TRBV28 and J is TRBJ2-3, with TRBD2 matching 7 bases. CDR3 length: 14 residues. From germline, CDR1 is MDHEN and CDR2 SYDVKM. Losses at the gene ends were 5 bases for V and 5 bases for J; bases not matched to a gene: 7. CDR3 DNA: TGTGCCAGCAGTGGACTAGTGAGGTTAGATACGCAGTATTTT. Residues: CASSGLVRLDTQYF.

The rearrangement links TRBV6-5 to TRBJ2-1; 10 bases map to TRBD2. The germline gives CDR1 MNHEY, CDR2 SVGAGI. V lost 9 bases to trimming and J lost 5 bases; unmatched junction nucleotides: 4. There are 13 residues in the CDR3. CDR3 sequence reads: CASTSGKNNEQFF. The CDR3 region has the DNA TGTGCCAGTACTAGCGGGAAGAACAATGAGCAGTTCTTC.

This chain joins TRBV30 and TRBJ1-2, with a tentative D call TRBD1 (5 bases). Germline assignment: CDR1 GTSNPN and CDR2 SVGIG (reference sequence). CDR3 size: 14 residues. Trimming removed 3 bases from V and 4 bases from J, with 15 bases in between. In DNA, the CDR3 is TGTGCCTGGAGCGTTGGAGGGACCCTCTATGGCTACACCTTC. Its translation: CAWSVGGTLYGYTF.

The DNA for the CDR3 is TGTGCCAGCAGCCAACATGCGGGACGGCGGACGGGGGAGCAGTACTTC. Its protein product is CASSQHAGRRTGEQYF. This chain connects TRBV9 to TRBJ2-7; D may be TRBD2 (6 bases). The CDR3 runs 16 residues. Germline V gene sequence: CDR1 SGDLS, CDR2 YYNGEE. Trimming removed 4 bases at V and 7 bases at J, with 24 bases between. The full variable domain, its missing parts supplied by reference TRBV9 and TRBJ2-7, is DSGVTQTPKHLITATGQRVTLRCSPRSGDLSVYWYQQSLDQGLQFLIQYYNGEERAKGNILERFSAQQFPDLHSELNLSSLELGDSALYFCASSQHAGRRTGEQYFGPGTRLTVT.